These 10 T cell receptor beta chains originate from one sample sequenced in a study of blood T cell repertoires in COVID-19. Sequencing was performed with immunoSEQ multiplex PCR; in TCRdb, only in-frame clones are kept and a portion is missing. This table holds under 300,000 clones, approximately 85% found once. Material for sequencing was PBMCs or T cells enriched from blood (not recorded which). Source of these receptors: a woman aged 45 to 65 who had recovered from COVID-19.

The chain joins TRBV27 to TRBJ1-3, with TRBD1 matching 7 bases. From germline, CDR1 is MNHEY and CDR2 SMNVEV (reference sequence). V was pared by 5 bases and J by 0 bases, with 7 bases of the junction left unmatched. The CDR3 extends over 16 amino acids. The CDR3 bases are TGTGCCAGCAGTCCGCGACAGGGACCCTCTGGAAACACCATATATTTT. It encodes CASSPRQGPSGNTIYF.

This chain joins TRBV7-3 and TRBJ1-1; possibly TRBD1 for D (6 bases). This CDR3 region has 12 residues. V lost 3 bases, J lost 10 bases, and 12 bases lay in between. Germline CDR1 is SGHTA and CDR2 is FQGTGA. CDR3 nucleotide sequence: TGTGCCAGCAGCTTTGATCAGGGGAGAGCTTTCTTT. Translated: CASSFDQGRAFF.

The chain uses TRBV5-6 and TRBJ1-2; 8 nucleotides match TRBD1. The ends lost 5 bases at V and 5 bases at J; junction bases unmatched: 8. Germline assignment: CDR1 SGHDT and CDR2 YYEEEE. The CDR3 sequence is 14 residues long. The CDR3 DNA reads as TGTGCCAGCAGTCGCAAGGACAGGGTTTATGGCTACACCTTC. This encodes CASSRKDRVYGYTF. Using reference TRBV5-6 and TRBJ1-2 for the parts outside the CDR3, the full variable domain is DAGVTQSPTHLIKTRGQQVTLRCSPKSGHDTVSWYQQALGQGPQFIFQYYEEEERQRGNFPDRFSGHQFPNYSSELNVNALLLGDSALYLCASSRKDRVYGYTFGSGTRLTVV.

V gene TRBV19 combines with J gene TRBJ1-6; D gene unclear. V lost 6 bases and J lost 0, with 12 bases in between. The CDR3 is 16 residues long. Germline V gene lookup returns CDR1 LNHDA and CDR2 SQIVND (reference sequence). DNA for the CDR3: TGTGCCAGTAGAGAGGATCTCAGCTCCTATAATTCACCCCTCCACTTT. Translated, it gives CASREDLSSYNSPLHF.

The chain links TRBV6-5 to TRBJ1-2; tentative D call: TRBD1 (5 bases). The V gene's germline CDR1 is MNHEY and CDR2 SVGAGI. Trimming took off 0 bases at V and 3 bases at J, with 8 bases between the two ends. The CDR3 totals 14 residues. CDR3 bases: TGTGCCAGCAGTTACTCGGAGACAGACTATGGCTACACCTTC. This encodes CASSYSETDYGYTF.

J is TRBJ1-5 and V is TRBV12-5; no definite D call. V dropped 2 bases and J dropped 7 bases, with 3 bases sitting between them. The length of the CDR3 is 11 residues. The germline gives CDR1 LGHNT, CDR2 FRNRAP. The DNA for the CDR3 is TGTGCTAGTGGTTTGATACAGCCCCAGCATTTT. This codes for CASGLIQPQHF.

Details on this clone: The germline gene is not matched at one end of the junction; a read error may be the cause. The chain employs TRBV6-1 and TRBJ2-7, with D perhaps matching TRBD2 (6 bases). The CDR3 extends over 14 amino acids. Germline CDR1 MNHNS, CDR2 SASEGT. The CDR3 is CASCDDQGGYEQYF. CDR3 nucleotide sequence: TGTGCCAGCTGTGATGACCAGGGAGGCTACGAGCAGTACTTC.

The genes are TRBV18 and TRBJ1-5; tentatively, D is TRBD1 (6 bases). Looked up from germline, CDR1 is KGHSH and CDR2 is LQKENI. Trimming pared 3 bases from V and 5 bases from J, leaving 14 bases between. The CDR3 covers 15 residues. CDR3 DNA: TGTGCCAGCTCACCCGCGGCAGGGGCTTATCAGCCCCAGCATTTT. Encoded protein: CASSPAAGAYQPQHF.

The chain uses TRBV5-1 and TRBJ2-5, with 8 bases identical to TRBD2. V gave up 4 bases and J gave up 1 base; unmatched junction bases: 12. The CDR3 has 17 residues. Germline V gene sequence: CDR1 SGHRS, CDR2 YFSETQ. The DNA of the CDR3 is TGCGCCAGCAGCCCGGAGATCACTAGCGGCACCCAAGAGACCCAGTACTTC. Translated: CASSPEITSGTQETQYF.

V usage is TRBV6-6 and J usage is TRBJ1-2; D not resolved. V lost 2 bases and J lost 4, with 14 bases in between. The CDR3 consists of 15 residues. Germline V gene data show CDR1 as MNHNY and CDR2 as SVGAGI (reference sequence). The CDR3 sequence is CASSYNLGRSYGYTF. CDR3 nucleotide sequence: TGTGCCAGCAGTTACAACCTAGGTCGTAGCTATGGCTACACCTTC.